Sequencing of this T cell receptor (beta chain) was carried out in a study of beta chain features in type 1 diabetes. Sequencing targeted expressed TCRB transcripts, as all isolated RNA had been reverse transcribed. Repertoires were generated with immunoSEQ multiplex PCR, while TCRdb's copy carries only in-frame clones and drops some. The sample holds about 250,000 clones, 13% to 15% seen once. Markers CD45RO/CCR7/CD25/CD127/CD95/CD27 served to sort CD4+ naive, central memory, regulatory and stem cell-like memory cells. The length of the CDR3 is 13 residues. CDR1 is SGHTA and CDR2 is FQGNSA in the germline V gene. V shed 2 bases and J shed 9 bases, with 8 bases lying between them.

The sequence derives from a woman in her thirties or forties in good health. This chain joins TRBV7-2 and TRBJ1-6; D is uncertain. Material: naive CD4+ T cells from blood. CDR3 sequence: CASSLFEGSPLHF. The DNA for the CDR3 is TGTGCCAGCAGCTTATTCGAGGGTTCACCCCTCCACTTT.